This TCR beta chain appears in the sequencing data of a study of blood T cells in healthy people across ages. This clonotype was picked up a small number of times. What it binds is unknown. Mismatch with germline at one junction end may stem from a read error. Germline values: CDR1 MNHEY, CDR2 SVGAGI. The CDR3 loop spans 14 amino acids. The study recruited healthy Caucasian donors from Russia who were aged about 6 to 90. Study results and limitations: Observed TCR beta diversity per million T cells went down as age went up. This fall followed a roughly linear course with age.

PCR was performed a second time for roughly 7 to 12 cycles using a sample-barcoded 5' primer and a J-beta primer mix. From the 5' RACE reads, TCRdb called clonotypes with MiXCR, one entry per CDR3 protein. The sample has around 870,000 distinct CDR3 sequences, under 30% seen once. The chain joins TRBV6-5 to TRBJ2-3; D may be TRBD2 (6 bases). This receptor was identified in a woman aged 80 or over in good health. The sequenced sample consisted of blood. CDR3 loop: CASRAGSGTDTLYF. CDR3 in DNA: TGTGCCAGCAGGGCGGGGAGTGGCACAGATACGCTGTATTTT.